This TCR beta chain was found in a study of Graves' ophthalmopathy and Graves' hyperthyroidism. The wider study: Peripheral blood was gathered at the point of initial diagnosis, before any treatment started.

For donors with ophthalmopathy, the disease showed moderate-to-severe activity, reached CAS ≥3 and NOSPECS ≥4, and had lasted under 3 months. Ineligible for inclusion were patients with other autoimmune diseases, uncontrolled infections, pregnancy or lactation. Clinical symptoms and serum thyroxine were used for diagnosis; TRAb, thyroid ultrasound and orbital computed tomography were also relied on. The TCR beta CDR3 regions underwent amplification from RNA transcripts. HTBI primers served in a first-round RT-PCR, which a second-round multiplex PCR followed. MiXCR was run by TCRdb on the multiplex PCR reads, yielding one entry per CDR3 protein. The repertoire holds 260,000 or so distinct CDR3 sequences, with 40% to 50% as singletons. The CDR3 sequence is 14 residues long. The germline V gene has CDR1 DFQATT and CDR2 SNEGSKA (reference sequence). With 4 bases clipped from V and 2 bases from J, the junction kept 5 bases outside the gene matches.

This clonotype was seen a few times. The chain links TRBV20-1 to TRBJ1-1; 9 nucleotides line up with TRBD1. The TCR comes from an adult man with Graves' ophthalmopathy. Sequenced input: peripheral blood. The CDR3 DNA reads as TGCAGTGCTATCACGGGACAGGGAAACACTGAAGCTTTCTTT. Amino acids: CSAITGQGNTEAFF.